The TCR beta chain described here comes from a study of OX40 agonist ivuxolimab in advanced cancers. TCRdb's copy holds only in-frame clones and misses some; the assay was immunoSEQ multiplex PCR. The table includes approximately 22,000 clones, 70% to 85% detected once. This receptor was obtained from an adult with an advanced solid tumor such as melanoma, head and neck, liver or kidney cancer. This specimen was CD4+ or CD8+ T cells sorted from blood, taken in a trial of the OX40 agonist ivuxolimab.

The CDR3 region has the DNA TGTGCCAGCAGGAGAACAGCTGATGAAAAACTGTTTTTT. It codes for CASRRTADEKLFF. The chain joins TRBV13 to TRBJ1-4, with unresolved D. V was cut by 6 bases and J by 6 bases, with 11 bases left in between. This CDR3 spans 13 amino acids. Germline CDR1 reads PRHDT; CDR2 reads FYEKMQ (reference sequence).